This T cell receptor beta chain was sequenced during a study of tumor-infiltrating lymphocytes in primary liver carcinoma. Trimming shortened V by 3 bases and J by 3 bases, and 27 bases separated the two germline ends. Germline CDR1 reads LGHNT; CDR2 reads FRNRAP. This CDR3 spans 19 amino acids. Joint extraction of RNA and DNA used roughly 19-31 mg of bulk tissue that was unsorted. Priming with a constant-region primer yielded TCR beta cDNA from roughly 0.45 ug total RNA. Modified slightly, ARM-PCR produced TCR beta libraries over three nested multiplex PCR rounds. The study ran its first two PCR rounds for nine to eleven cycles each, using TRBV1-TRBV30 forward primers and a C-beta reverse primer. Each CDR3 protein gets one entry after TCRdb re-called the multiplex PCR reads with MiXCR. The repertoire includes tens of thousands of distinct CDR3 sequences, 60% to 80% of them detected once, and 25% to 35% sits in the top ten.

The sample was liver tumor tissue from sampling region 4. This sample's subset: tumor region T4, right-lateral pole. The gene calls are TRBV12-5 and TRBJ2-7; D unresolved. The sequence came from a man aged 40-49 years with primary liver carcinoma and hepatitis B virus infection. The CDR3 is CASGLYLIIVGFDHYEQYF. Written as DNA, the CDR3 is TGTGCTAGTGGTTTATACCTCATCATCGTGGGTTTCGACCACTACGAGCAGTACTTC.